This T cell receptor (beta chain) was recorded in a study of CD8+CD57+ T cells in acquired aplastic anemia. The germline V gene encodes CDR1 DFQATT and CDR2 SNEGSKA (reference sequence). The length of the CDR3 is 16 residues. The V and J ends lost 6 bases and 4 bases respectively, with 25 bases between them. Profiles of TCR beta VDJ and CDR3 were generated from a genomic DNA template. TCRdb redid the calling of the reads with MiXCR, one entry per CDR3 protein. The table includes around 170,000 distinct CDR3 sequences, less than 50% detected once. Selection for sequencing was limited to patients who had shown CD8+CD57+ cell expansion by flow cytometry.

The sequence derives from a human donor with aplastic anemia. Sequencing was done on a sample of sorted CD4+, CD8+, or CD8+CD57+ T cells (not recorded which) from PBMCs. V usage is TRBV20-1 and J usage is TRBJ2-7; D not resolved. CDR3 in amino acids: CSAPRRLSTQDYEQYF. The CDR3 DNA reads TGCAGTGCCCCTAGACGGTTATCGACCCAAGATTACGAGCAGTACTTC.